The source of this TCR beta chain is a study of blood T cell repertoires in COVID-19. Assignment of participants to cohorts was predicated upon participant-reported clinical history. In the original processing: Amplified reference gene primers provided the basis for estimating nucleated cell counts. Assay: immunoSEQ multiplex PCR; the TCRdb copy retains only in-frame clones and omits some. V and J calls and clone size come straight from that table; D and trimming were deduced from the DNA. The sample holds under 400,000 clones, more than 70% seen once. The CDR3 length is 16 residues. Per the germline V gene, CDR1 is MNHEY and CDR2 is SVGAGI. Deletions cut 2 bases from V and 0 bases from J, with 11 bases between.

Material: PBMCs or T cells enriched from blood (not recorded which). V is TRBV6-5 and J is TRBJ2-1, with a possible D match to TRBD2 (5 bases). The TCR comes from a woman aged 25-40 years who had been exposed to COVID-19. The CDR3 coding sequence is TGTGCCAGCAGTTACGTTCGGGATAGCTCCTACAATGAGCAGTTCTTC. Translating it yields CASSYVRDSSYNEQFF.